This TCR beta chain was identified during a study of cytomegalovirus exposure and HLA in healthy donors. General observations from the study: Usually a TCR sequence was rare, but some public TCRs were found in many donors. A few of the chains that were CMV-associated were confirmed in vitro to be specific for CMV antigens. Cytomegalovirus-associated TCR beta chains were listed, numbering 150 to 200.

As concerns this clone: No antigen is known for it.

Produced via immunoSEQ multiplex PCR; TCRdb's table is partial and in-frame only. The table records more than 110,000 clones, roughly 90% of them present only once. This CDR3 is 15 amino acids long. Germline V gene data show CDR1 as MNHNY and CDR2 as SVGAGI (reference sequence). Unmatched junction bases numbered 9, after V lost 5 bases and J lost 5 bases. The V gene is TRBV6-6, the J gene TRBJ1-1, with 9 bases fitting TRBD1. The TCR comes from a man aged 18 to 29 in good health and CMV-seronegative. The sample was PBMCs. Here the CDR3 DNA reads TGTGCCAGCAGTAACTACGGGACAGGGCGAACTGAAGCTTTCTTT. This gives the protein CASSNYGTGRTEAFF.